This T cell receptor beta chain was profiled in a study of control samples from healthy donors and cancer patients. Trimming removed 1 base at V and 1 base at J, with 22 bases between. The length of the CDR3 is 19 residues. Germline V gene lookup returns CDR1 MGHRA and CDR2 YSYEKL. Libraries were prepared by immunoSEQ multiplex PCR; TCRdb keeps only in-frame clonotypes and omits some of them. The data contain 45,000 to 55,000 clones, about 93% of them seen just once; the ten biggest clones take up 20% to 25%. The sequence derives from a woman aged 45-59 years with head and neck cancer. The material sequenced was PBMCs. The chain couples TRBV4-1 to TRBJ1-2; D call uncertain. As DNA, the CDR3 is TGCGCCAGCAGCCAAGCCAACCACCTGAACAGCTTACTTAACTATGGCTACACCTTC. Amino acids: CASSQANHLNSLLNYGYTF.